This TCR beta chain is from a study of blood T cells in healthy people across ages. Study-wide findings and caveats: There was a strong correlation between TCR beta diversity and naive T cell percentage.

The table lists this clonotype with many counts. No antigen is known for it. For the second PCR, which ran for about 6 to 11 cycles, a sample-barcoded 5' primer and a J-beta primer mix were used. MiXCR was run by TCRdb on the 5' RACE reads, yielding one entry per CDR3 protein. The sample has approximately 900,000 distinct CDR3 sequences, 25% to 35% seen once. Each donor gave roughly 9.2 milliliters of peripheral blood. CDR3 size: 15 residues. The V gene lost 2 bases and the J gene lost 5 bases, with 16 bases spanning the gap. Per the germline V gene, CDR1 is SGHDT and CDR2 is YYEEEE. These records were also assigned to another study, of T cells of mothers and their children. That report notes: Six children, together with their three healthy Caucasian mothers, made up the donors. Among related mother-child pairs, overlap was slightly higher than in unrelated pairs, though not significantly.

V gene TRBV5-6 combines with J gene TRBJ2-5; D unclear. Sequencing input: blood. This receptor was obtained from a woman aged 40 to 50 in good health. DNA for the CDR3: TGTGCCAGCAGCTTAAGTGGTGGTGGCCGGGAGACCCAGTACTTC. Protein product: CASSLSGGGRETQYF.